The 25 T cell receptor beta chains below were found in one sample sequenced in a study of blood T cell repertoires in COVID-19. Sequencing was performed with immunoSEQ multiplex PCR; in TCRdb, only in-frame clones are kept and a portion is missing. The data hold about 70,000 clones, with under 90% observed a single time. Sequencing input: peripheral blood. Receptors originate from a man aged 65 to 79 who had recovered from COVID-19.

The chain recombines TRBV2 with TRBJ2-2, with TRBD2 as a possible D gene (5 bases). Trimming took off 9 bases at V and 1 base at J, with 9 bases between the two ends. CDR1 is SNHLY, CDR2 FYNNEI, per germline. The CDR3 sequence is 13 residues long. For the CDR3, the DNA is TGTGCCAGACGAGGAGGGAACACCGGGGAGCTGTTTTTT. The encoded protein is CARRGGNTGELFF.

This clone was seen repeatedly, ten times or more. In DNA form, the CDR3 reads TGTGCCTGGAGGCGGGACAGGGGGTCTGGAAACACCATATATTTT. Encoded protein: CAWRRDRGSGNTIYF. The rearrangement joins TRBV30 to TRBJ1-3; the match to TRBD1 covers 11 bases. The CDR3 consists of 15 residues. Germline V gene lookup returns CDR1 GTSNPN and CDR2 SVGIG (reference sequence). Trimming took 3 bases from V and 1 from J; bases not matched to a gene: 2.

Remarks on this clone: A junction boundary mismatches the germline segment, possibly from a read error. The chain is built from TRBV12-3 or TRBV12-4 and TRBJ1-1, with a possible D match to TRBD1 (5 bases). This CDR3 is 11 amino acids long. This chain's CDR3 is CASSRGQSVLF. Written as DNA, the CDR3 is TGTGCCAGCAGCCGAGGACAATCAGTACTCTTT.

The V call is TRBV19, the J call TRBJ2-1; the D gene is possibly TRBD1 (5 bases). Germline CDR1 is LNHDA and CDR2 is SQIVND (reference sequence). The CDR3 loop spans 14 amino acids. V was cut by 4 bases and J by 10 bases, with 17 bases left in between. CDR3 in amino acids: CASSSVQAYREQFF. DNA of the CDR3: TGTGCCAGTAGTAGTGTCCAGGCCTACAGGGAGCAGTTCTTC.

The J gene is TRBJ2-2, the V gene TRBV5-4, with a tentative D call TRBD2 (7 bases). Germline lookup yields CDR1 SGHNT and CDR2 YYREEE (reference sequence). CDR3 length equals 17 residues. V was cut by 6 bases and J by 1 base, with 19 bases left in between. CDR3 in amino acids: CASTRNGGGVNTGELFF. CDR3 bases: TGTGCCAGCACCCGAAATGGCGGGGGCGTGAACACCGGGGAGCTGTTTTTT.

The chain couples TRBV7-2 to TRBJ2-7; no firm D call. Trimming shortened V by 3 bases and J by 2 bases, and 2 bases separated the two germline ends. The V gene's germline CDR1 is SGHTA and CDR2 FQGNSA. The CDR3 loop spans 11 amino acids. DNA of the CDR3: TGTGCCAGCAGCTTTACCTACGAGCAGTACTTC. Protein sequence: CASSFTYEQYF.

The chain employs TRBV6-5 and TRBJ1-2, with 7 nucleotides matching TRBD1. This CDR3 spans 14 amino acids. CDR1 is MNHEY and CDR2 is SVGAGI in the germline V gene. The J segment lost 3 bases and the V segment lost 4 bases, leaving 5 bases of the junction unmatched. The CDR3 loop is CASSWDRDYYGYTF. In nucleotides, the CDR3 is TGTGCCAGCAGTTGGGACAGAGATTACTATGGCTACACCTTC.

Turning to this clone: The sample carries other DNA sequences with the same CDR3. V gene TRBV5-4 combines with J gene TRBJ2-7; D is perhaps TRBD2 (6 bases). Trimming shortened V by 4 bases and J by 0 bases, and 14 bases separated the two germline ends. Germline loops: CDR1 SGHNT, CDR2 YYREEE (reference sequence). The CDR3 totals 15 residues. CDR3 loop: CASSPGTSSSYEQYF. CDR3 sequence (DNA): TGTGCCAGCAGCCCTGGGACTTCTAGCTCCTACGAGCAGTACTTC.

The genes are TRBV3-1 (or the pseudogene TRBV3-2) and TRBJ1-2; the match to TRBD1 covers 7 bases. Germline CDR1 reads LGHDT; CDR2 reads YNNKEL (reference sequence). CDR3 size: 15 residues. V dropped 0 bases and J dropped 4; count of bases not matched to a gene: 5. The CDR3 protein is CASSQDAGGSYGYTF. CDR3 DNA: TGTGCCAGCAGCCAAGATGCAGGGGGTAGCTATGGCTACACCTTC.

The rearrangement joins TRBV3-1 (or the pseudogene TRBV3-2) to TRBJ2-5; 9 bases match TRBD2. CDR3 length equals 15 residues. The V gene end was trimmed by 0 bases and the J gene end by 7 bases; junction bases not matched to a gene: 6. Germline loops: CDR1 LGHDT, CDR2 YNNKEL (reference sequence). The DNA of the CDR3 is TGTGCCAGCAGCCAAGATGCGCGGGGGGGTGGGACCCAGTACTTC. The encoded protein is CASSQDARGGGTQYF.

J is TRBJ2-5 and V is TRBV7-7, with D maybe TRBD1 (5 bases). Trimming shortened V by 3 bases and J by 4 bases, and 24 bases separated the two germline ends. This CDR3 is built from 18 residues. CDR1 SSHAT and CDR2 FNYEAQ come from the germline V gene (reference sequence). CDR3 bases: TGTGCCAGCAGCTTGGCCCTTGGGGCGACAAGGTCGTCAGAGACCCAGTACTTC. Residues: CASSLALGATRSSETQYF.

This clone was counted only a few times. The chain joins TRBV5-4 to TRBJ2-5, with 7 bases identical to TRBD1. CDR1 SGHNT and CDR2 YYREEE come from the germline V gene (reference sequence). J was trimmed by 5 bases and V by 4 bases; bases with no gene match: 14. The CDR3 sequence is 16 residues long. The CDR3 here is CASSPKPTGNGETQYF. CDR3 nucleotides: TGTGCCAGCAGCCCCAAACCGACAGGGAACGGGGAGACCCAGTACTTC.

This chain connects TRBV28 to TRBJ2-1; 13 nucleotides align to TRBD2. Germline loops: CDR1 MDHEN, CDR2 SYDVKM. This CDR3 comprises 14 residues. The junction had 3 bases not matched to a gene; V was cut back by 5 bases and J by 8 bases. The CDR3 nucleotides are TGTGCCAGCAGTCGGACTAGCGGGGGAGATGAGCAGTTCTTC. Translating gives CASSRTSGGDEQFF.

The V call is TRBV27, the J call TRBJ1-5, with D possibly being TRBD1 (5 bases). V lost 8 bases and J lost 3, with 14 bases in between. The CDR3 sequence is 14 residues long. Germline V gives CDR1 MNHEY, CDR2 SMNVEV (reference sequence). The CDR3 DNA is TGTGCCAGCGGCAACCAGGGACTCAATCAGCCCCAGCATTTT. The encoded protein is CASGNQGLNQPQHF.

This chain connects TRBV12-3 or TRBV12-4 to TRBJ1-6; 9 nucleotides match TRBD1. The V and J ends lost 6 bases and 11 bases, in that order; junction bases with no gene match: 5. The CDR3 consists of 13 residues. CDR3 DNA: TGTGCCAGCAGACAGGGGGCCGGGGCACCCCTCCACTTT. It codes for CASRQGAGAPLHF.

There are a few counts of this clone. The chain employs TRBV6-1 and TRBJ2-3, with TRBD2 matching 14 bases. J gave up 5 bases and V 4 bases, and 5 bases lay outside the gene matches. CDR3 length: 16 amino acids. Germline V gene lookup returns CDR1 MNHNS and CDR2 SASEGT. Here the CDR3 reads CASSAGLAGAGDTQYF. CDR3 coding DNA: TGTGCCAGCAGTGCGGGACTAGCGGGGGCGGGAGATACGCAGTATTTT.

The V and J genes are TRBV9 and TRBJ2-1; 7 bases match TRBD1. Germline V gene data show CDR1 as SGDLS and CDR2 as YYNGEE. The CDR3 is made up of 15 amino acids. V dropped 1 base and J dropped 8; count of bases not matched to a gene: 9. This CDR3 is CASSVRNRGTDEQFF. CDR3 DNA sequence: TGTGCCAGCAGCGTAAGGAACAGGGGAACCGATGAGCAGTTCTTC.

The chain recombines TRBV14 with TRBJ1-2, with TRBD1 matching 8 bases. With V trimmed by 1 base and J by 1 base, 14 bases remained unmatched. The CDR3 consists of 19 residues. Germline CDR1 SGHDN, CDR2 FVKESK. The CDR3 here is CASSQVMADRGGGNYGYTF. The CDR3 region has the DNA TGTGCCAGCAGCCAAGTCATGGCTGACAGGGGAGGGGGTAACTATGGCTACACCTTC.

The chain employs TRBV5-8 and TRBJ2-7; D is uncertain. Per the germline V gene, CDR1 is SGHTS and CDR2 is YDEGEE. The ends were cut back, 4 bases at V and 2 bases at J, with 16 bases in the middle. The CDR3 sequence is 15 residues long. CDR3 coding DNA: TGTGCCAGCAGCCGAACTGGGCTTGGTACCTACGAGCAGTACTTC. This codes for CASSRTGLGTYEQYF.

The J gene is TRBJ2-5, the V gene TRBV24-1; 11 positions match TRBD2. The V and J ends lost 6 bases and 4 bases, in that order; junction bases with no gene match: 6. Germline CDR1 is KGHDR and CDR2 is SFDVKD. This CDR3 is built from 15 residues. The CDR3 reads CATSLGLAGGETQYF. DNA of the CDR3: TGTGCCACCAGTTTGGGTCTAGCGGGAGGAGAGACCCAGTACTTC.

DNA for the CDR3: TGTGCCAGCAGCTGGACAGGGGTGTCACCCCTCCACTTT. Translated, it gives CASSWTGVSPLHF. The rearrangement joins TRBV27 to TRBJ1-6; TRBD1 matches 9 bases. The CDR3 loop spans 13 amino acids. Germline trimming cut 6 bases from V and 10 bases from J; bases unmatched to any gene: 4. Germline loops: CDR1 MNHEY, CDR2 SMNVEV (reference sequence).

On this clone: An end of the junction differs from the germline gene, which may be a read error. The V gene is TRBV7-2, the J gene TRBJ2-2; D remains ambiguous. Germline values: CDR1 SGHTA, CDR2 FQGNSA. This CDR3 contains 14 residues. CDR3 protein: CAGSLGSRSGELFF. The CDR3 DNA reads as TGTGCCGGCAGCTTAGGGTCGAGGTCCGGGGAGCTGTTTTTT.

V is TRBV3-1 (or the pseudogene TRBV3-2) and J is TRBJ2-5; TRBD2 agrees at 7 bases. The CDR3 has 16 amino acids. Germline-derived CDR1 and CDR2 are LGHDT and YNNKEL (reference sequence). V dropped 2 bases and J dropped 2; count of bases not matched to a gene: 8. CDR3: CASSQQWGGIQETQYF. The CDR3 DNA follows: TGTGCCAGCAGCCAACAATGGGGGGGAATACAAGAGACCCAGTACTTC.

In DNA, the CDR3 is TGTGCCAGTAGTACGCTACCACGGGGAAGGAACACTGAAGCTTTCTTT. It codes for CASSTLPRGRNTEAFF. V is TRBV19 and J is TRBJ1-1; D not resolved. The CDR3 totals 16 residues. Germline lookup yields CDR1 LNHDA and CDR2 SQIVND (reference sequence). Trimming took off 4 bases at V and 1 base at J, with 16 bases between the two ends.

V usage is TRBV6-4 and J usage is TRBJ2-3; no clear D gene. The CDR3 has 13 residues. Trimming removed 6 bases from V and 4 bases from J, with 11 bases in between. Germline-derived CDR1 and CDR2 are MRHNA and SNTAGT. The CDR3 spells CASSASIADTQYF. Here the CDR3 DNA reads TGTGCCAGCAGCGCTTCAATAGCAGATACGCAGTATTTT.